The TCR beta chain described here comes from a study of a mutant IDH1 vaccine in newly diagnosed glioma. Study-wide background: Previous care, which was radiotherapy, temozolomide, or both, most often involved both.

The study, taken as a whole, reports: Among all patients, vaccine-induced immune responses occurred in approximately 93%.

The time point was: week 23, last vaccination. Vaccination comprised doses that each held 300 ug of mutant IDH1 20-mer peptide, plus topical imiquimod. Trimming at V came to 4 bases and at J to 0 bases, leaving 10 bases not matched to a gene. This CDR3 contains 17 residues. The germline CDR1 and CDR2 sequences are MNHNS and SASEGT. About this clone itself: Antigen unknown.

The table came from immunoSEQ multiplex PCR; TCRdb's copy has only in-frame clones and leaves some out. The repertoire holds just over 65,000 clones, with nearly 85% as singletons. Material: PBMCs, obtained from a glioma patient whose treatment included an IDH1 peptide vaccine. V gene TRBV6-1 combines with J gene TRBJ1-1, with 8 bases that match TRBD1. The TCR comes from a man between 18 and 35 years old with glioma. DNA for the CDR3: TGTGCCAGCAGTGGGGGAGACAGGGGATACTTGAACACTGAAGCTTTCTTT. This codes for CASSGGDRGYLNTEAFF.